The clone carrying this T cell receptor beta chain was found a few times. Its antigen is still unknown. The authors ran a second PCR of 7 to 11 cycles using a sample-barcoded 5' primer and a J-beta primer mix. MiXCR was run by TCRdb on the 5' RACE reads, yielding one entry per CDR3 protein. The sample carries about a million distinct CDR3 sequences, 40% to 60% recorded once. These data are taken from a study of blood T cells in healthy people across ages. The trim removed 6 bases at V and 6 bases at J, leaving 7 bases unmatched. The CDR3 runs to 13 residues. Germline V CDR1 and CDR2: SQVTM, ANQGSEA. Overall study results and limits: Comparison with aged donors showed that long-lived donors had more naive CD4+ cells and higher diversity. Naive T cell percentage and TCR beta diversity correlated strongly. Shifts in expanded clonotypes may have been confounded by donor CMV status, which was unknown.

The donors, all healthy, were Caucasians living in Russia, aged about 6 to 90. Material for sequencing was blood. V usage is TRBV29-1 and J usage is TRBJ2-1; 8 nucleotides agree with TRBD1. The sequence came from a man aged 25-40 years in good health. Written as DNA, the CDR3 is TGCAGCGTCTTATCTCAGGGGGCCAATGAGCAGTTCTTC. It yields the protein CSVLSQGANEQFF.